The rows below give T cell receptor beta chains drawn from one sample of a study of blood T cell repertoires in COVID-19. Profiling relied on immunoSEQ multiplex PCR, and the TCRdb table lists in-frame clones only, not all of them. Here the sample spans roughly 27,000 clones, approximately 92% being singletons. The sequencing input was peripheral blood. The receptors were sampled from a man aged 55 to 70 with acute or convalescent COVID-19. Each CDR3 is given with its conserved first and last residue. The D gene is left open where the match is weak. Rows may omit the clone size; those that give it use once, few, many or a size class.

d_gene	v_gene	abundance	j_gene	CDR3aa	CDR3nt
NA	TRBV2	NA	TRBJ1-1	CASSQRGADTEAFF	TGTGCCAGCAGTCAAAGGGGCGCCGACACTGAAGCTTTCTTT
TRBD2	TRBV11-2	NA	TRBJ2-1	CASSTSGKAHNEQFF	TGTGCCAGCAGCACTAGCGGGAAGGCTCACAATGAGCAGTTCTTC
NA	TRBV7-2	NA	TRBJ1-3	CASSLAWTSMVSIYF	TGTGCCAGCAGCTTAGCGTGGACTTCCATGGTATCCATATATTTT
NA	TRBV30	NA	TRBJ1-4	CAWSVRATNEKLFF	TGTGCCTGGAGTGTACGAGCAACTAATGAAAAACTGTTTTTT
NA	TRBV20-1	few	TRBJ1-1	CSVPLGVEAFF	TGCAGTGTCCCCCTTGGAGTTGAAGCTTTCTTT
TRBD1	TRBV29-1	NA	TRBJ2-7	CSARQGEEQYF	TGCAGCGCACGACAGGGGGAAGAGCAGTACTTC
TRBD1	TRBV5-8	NA	TRBJ2-3	CASSTGTGRTDTQYF	TGTGCCAGCAGCACCGGGACAGGGCGCACAGATACGCAGTATTTT
NA	TRBV4-1	NA	TRBJ1-1	CASSQDVGRANTEAFF	TGCGCCAGCAGCCAAGATGTCGGCAGGGCGAACACTGAAGCTTTCTTT
NA	TRBV28	NA	TRBJ1-6	CASRENSPLHF	TGTGCCAGCAGAGAGAATTCACCCCTCCACTTT
TRBD2	TRBV28	NA	TRBJ2-1	CASSLAGESYNEQFF	TGTGCCAGCAGTTTGGCGGGAGAGTCCTACAATGAGCAGTTCTTC
TRBD1	TRBV19	NA	TRBJ1-1	CASFTGTGVSIGTEAFF	TGTGCCAGCTTTACCGGGACAGGGGTATCTATAGGCACTGAAGCTTTCTTT
TRBD2	TRBV5-4	NA	TRBJ2-1	CASSLTSGGPREQFF	TGTGCCAGCAGCTTGACTAGCGGGGGTCCGCGGGAGCAGTTCTTC
TRBD2	TRBV5-1	NA	TRBJ2-7	CASSGGGLAGVYEQYF	TGCGCCAGCAGCGGGGGGGGCCTAGCGGGAGTATACGAGCAGTACTTC
NA	TRBV19	NA	TRBJ1-1	CASSISRRGDTEAFF	TGTGCCAGTAGTATTTCCCGCAGGGGAGACACTGAAGCTTTCTTT
NA	TRBV14	once	TRBJ1-3	CASSQERSSGNTIYF	TGTGCCAGCAGCCAAGAGCGGAGCTCTGGAAACACCATATATTTT
TRBD2	TRBV5-1	NA	TRBJ2-2	CASTERGGDTGELFF	TGCGCCAGCACTGAGCGCGGGGGGGACACCGGGGAGCTGTTTTTT
NA	TRBV15	NA	TRBJ1-1	CATSRDRGFSEAFF	TGTGCCACCAGCAGAGATCGAGGGTTTTCTGAAGCTTTCTTT
TRBD1	TRBV5-1	NA	TRBJ2-7	CASSPGTGLDEQYF	TGCGCCAGCAGCCCAGGGACAGGGCTGGACGAGCAGTACTTC
NA	TRBV7-6	NA	TRBJ1-5	CASSPEWGRNQPQHF	TGTGCCAGCAGCCCGGAATGGGGGCGAAATCAGCCCCAGCATTTT
NA	TRBV9	NA	TRBJ2-2	CASSVAVDSTGELFF	TGTGCCAGCAGCGTAGCGGTCGATAGCACCGGGGAGCTGTTTTTT
NA	TRBV11-2	NA	TRBJ1-1	CASSLNDRSNTEAFF	TGTGCCAGCAGCTTAAATGACAGGTCGAACACTGAAGCTTTCTTT
NA	TRBV11-2	NA	TRBJ1-1	CASSLGGWGWNTEAFF	TGTGCCAGCAGCTTAGGGGGCTGGGGTTGGAACACTGAAGCTTTCTTT